Listed below are T cell receptor beta chains from one sample, sequenced in a study of T-cell memory formation after mild COVID-19. TCRdb analysed the 5' RACE reads with MiXCR anew, one entry per CDR3 protein. The table includes 300,000 to 400,000 distinct CDR3 sequences, 28% detected once. The sequenced material came from PBMCs or a T cell subset sorted from them (not recorded which). Receptor source: an adult woman who had mild COVID-19 (a few samples of this study predate the infection). Cell type and time point are not known. Both conserved end residues are part of each CDR3. The order of the fields is clone size, J gene, V gene, D gene, CDR3 protein, CDR3 DNA. A D gene is named only where the DNA matches it firmly. Only part of the rows carry a size: once, few, many, or a class if the clone is expanded.

few TRBJ1-1 TRBV7-2 - CASSSPGTLKRGAFF TGTGCCAGCAGCTCCCCGGGGACTTTAAAACGTGGAGCTTTCTTT
many TRBJ2-3 TRBV7-2 TRBD2 CASSFGGGRTDTQYF TGTGCCAGCAGCTTCGGGGGGGGCCGCACAGATACGCAGTATTTT
few TRBJ2-1 TRBV24-1 - CATSDPYASTRAYNEQFF TGTGCCACCAGTGATCCATACGCGAGCACTAGAGCTTACAATGAGCAGTTCTTC
few TRBJ2-2 TRBV20-1 TRBD2 CSARVAGAGTGELFF TGCAGTGCTAGAGTGGCGGGAGCGGGCACCGGGGAGCTGTTTTTT
- TRBJ1-1 TRBV6-5 - CASSYAAMNTEAFF TGTGCCAGCAGTTACGCGGCAATGAACACTGAAGCTTTCTTT
many TRBJ2-7 TRBV29-1 TRBD1 CSVTGKRDEQYF TGCAGCGTGACAGGGAAACGGGACGAGCAGTACTTC
- TRBJ2-5 TRBV5-1 TRBD2 CASSLGSGNQETQYF TGCGCCAGCAGCTTGGGTAGCGGGAACCAAGAGACCCAGTACTTC
once TRBJ1-1 TRBV4-1 - CASSLSGGGRAEAFF TGCGCCAGCAGCCTATCCGGGGGCGGGCGCGCTGAAGCTTTCTTT
once TRBJ1-2 TRBV2 - CASSGTISDGYTF TGTGCCAGCAGTGGGACCATCTCTGATGGCTACACCTTC
- TRBJ2-4 TRBV5-5 TRBD2 CASSRIAGTSKNIQYF TGTGCCAGCAGCCGAATAGCGGGGACCTCCAAAAACATTCAGTACTTC